This entry features one T cell receptor (beta chain) sequence. What it binds is not known. The data were obtained in a study of cytomegalovirus exposure and HLA in healthy donors. Study background: The 90 to 150 validation repertoires used a platform that matched the one used for the approximately 620 first-cohort repertoires, as a later analysis reported. Findings and limits, study-wide: Published work reported that the classifier diagnosed cytomegalovirus status with high specificity and sensitivity.

Only in-frame clones appear in the TCRdb table, and some are missing; sequencing was by immunoSEQ multiplex PCR. This table holds about 260,000 clones, about 92% found once. V was pared by 4 bases and J by 11 bases, with 14 bases of the junction left unmatched. CDR3 length: 14 residues. Germline V gene sequence: CDR1 SGHDT, CDR2 YYEEEE. This clonotype originated in a woman under 40 in good health and CMV-seronegative. V gene TRBV5-6 combines with J gene TRBJ1-1, with TRBD1 identical over 7 bases. The specimen was PBMCs. In DNA, the CDR3 is TGTGCCAGCAGCCCGGGCAGGGGAGGGGGCGCCGCTTTCTTT. This codes for CASSPGRGGGAAFF.